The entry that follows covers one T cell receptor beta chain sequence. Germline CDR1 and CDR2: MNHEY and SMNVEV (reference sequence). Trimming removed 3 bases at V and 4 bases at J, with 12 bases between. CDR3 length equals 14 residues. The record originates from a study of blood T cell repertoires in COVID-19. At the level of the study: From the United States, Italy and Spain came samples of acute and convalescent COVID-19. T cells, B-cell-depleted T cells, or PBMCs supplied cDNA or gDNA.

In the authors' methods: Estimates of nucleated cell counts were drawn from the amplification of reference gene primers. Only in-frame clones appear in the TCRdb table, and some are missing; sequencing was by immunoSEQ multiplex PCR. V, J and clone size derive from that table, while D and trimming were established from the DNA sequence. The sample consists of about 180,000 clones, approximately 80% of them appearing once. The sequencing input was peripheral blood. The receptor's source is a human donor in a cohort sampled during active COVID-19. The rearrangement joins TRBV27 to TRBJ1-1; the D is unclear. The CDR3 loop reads CASSFSRTGTEAFF. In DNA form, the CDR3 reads TGTGCCAGCAGTTTCTCCAGGACTGGCACTGAAGCTTTCTTT.